Below, 6 T cell receptor beta chains from the same sample are listed, as sequenced in a study of cytomegalovirus exposure and HLA in healthy donors. Vbeta (60) and Jbeta (13) primers were used in the PCR. Method: immunoSEQ multiplex PCR; TCRdb's copy keeps in-frame clones and lacks some. The sample shows some 130,000 clones, about three quarters of them seen only once. The material sequenced was PBMCs. These receptor sequences come from a human donor in good health.

The chain recombines TRBV6-5 with TRBJ2-7, with D tentatively TRBD2 (5 bases). V was clipped by 5 bases and J by 2 bases, with 10 bases between them. This CDR3 has 13 amino acids. Germline values: CDR1 MNHEY, CDR2 SVGAGI. CDR3 amino acids: CASSDYSTYEQYF. The CDR3, as DNA: TGTGCCAGCAGTGACTACTCGACCTACGAGCAGTACTTC.

The chain is built from TRBV7-8 and TRBJ2-3, with D perhaps TRBD1 (7 bases). The CDR3 extends over 14 amino acids. V was cut by 6 bases and J by 6 bases, with 16 bases left in between. The germline CDR1 and CDR2 sequences are SGHVS and FQNEAQ. CDR3 DNA: TGTGCCAGCAGTATTCAGGGGGGTGCGGATACGCAGTATTTT. This translates into CASSIQGGADTQYF.

V usage is TRBV28 and J usage is TRBJ1-2; maybe TRBD1 (5 bases). The CDR3 covers 17 residues. V gave up 3 bases and J gave up 12 bases, with 29 bases separating them. The germline V gene has CDR1 MDHEN and CDR2 SYDVKM. This chain's CDR3 is CASSLPGGRLDGREDTF. The CDR3 nucleotides are TGTGCCAGCAGTTTGCCCGGGGGACGCCTGGATGGGCGGGAGGACACCTTC.

V and J are TRBV7-9 and TRBJ2-5; 9 positions match TRBD1. With the DNA end fitting TRBJ2-7 better, the J assignment may be wrong. Germline V gene sequence: CDR1 SEHNR, CDR2 FQNEAQ (reference sequence). The CDR3 loop spans 15 amino acids. The CDR3: CASSSAPGQGYEQYF. In DNA form, the CDR3 reads TGTGCCAGCAGCTCAGCCCCGGGACAGGGCTACGAGCAGTACTTC.

The rearrangement links TRBV25-1 to TRBJ1-2; D gene unclear. The CDR3 extends over 13 amino acids. From germline, CDR1 is MGHDK and CDR2 SYGVNS. V was pared by 9 bases and J by 8 bases, with 19 bases between. The CDR3 DNA reads as TGTGCCAGAGGAGTTATCAGAGGCTTCGGCTACACCTTC. Protein: CARGVIRGFGYTF.

The chain recombines TRBV6-5 with TRBJ2-3; 7 bases fit TRBD2. V shed 3 bases and J 1 base; nucleotides not matched to a gene: 4. The germline V gene has CDR1 MNHEY and CDR2 SVGAGI. The CDR3 length is 15 residues. CDR3 protein: CASSYREAGTDTQYF. The DNA of the CDR3 is TGTGCCAGCAGTTATCGGGAGGCTGGCACAGATACGCAGTATTTT.